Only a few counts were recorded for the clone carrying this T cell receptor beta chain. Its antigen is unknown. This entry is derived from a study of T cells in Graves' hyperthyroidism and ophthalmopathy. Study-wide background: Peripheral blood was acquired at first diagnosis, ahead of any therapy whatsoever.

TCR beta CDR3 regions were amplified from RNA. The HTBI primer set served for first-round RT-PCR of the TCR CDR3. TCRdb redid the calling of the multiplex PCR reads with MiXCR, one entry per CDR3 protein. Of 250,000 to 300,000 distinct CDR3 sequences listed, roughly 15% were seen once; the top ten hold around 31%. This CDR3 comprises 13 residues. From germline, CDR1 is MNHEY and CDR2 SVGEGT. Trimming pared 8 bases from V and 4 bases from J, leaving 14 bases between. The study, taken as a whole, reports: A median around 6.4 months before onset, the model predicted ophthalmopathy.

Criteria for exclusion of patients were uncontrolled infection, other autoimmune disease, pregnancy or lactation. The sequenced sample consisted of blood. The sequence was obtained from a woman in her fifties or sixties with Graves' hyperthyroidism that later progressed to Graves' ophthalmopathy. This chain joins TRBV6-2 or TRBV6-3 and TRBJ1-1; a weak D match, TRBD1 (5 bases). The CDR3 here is CASDTGRGTEAFF. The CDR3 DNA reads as TGTGCCAGCGATACGGGGAGGGGCACTGAAGCTTTCTTT.